Reported below is one TCR beta chain. The antigen is unknown. The authors ran the assay at deep level. For every subset, genomic DNA was evenly distributed across several immunoSEQ plates. Clones were read by immunoSEQ multiplex PCR, and TCRdb kept only the in-frame ones, dropping some. The table has fewer than 700,000 clones, approximately 95% seen once; the top ten hold over 0.1%. Germline V gives CDR1 MNHEY, CDR2 SMNVEV (reference sequence). J gave up 6 bases and V 4 bases, and 15 bases lay outside the gene matches. This CDR3 region has 17 residues. CD45RO negativity and positive selection for CCR7 defined naive CD8 cells, a population that excluded terminally differentiated effector memory CD45RA+ cells. The data belong to a study of shared clonotypes between healthy human individuals. About the research overall: Per donor, CD8 memory used one plate, CD8 naive used two, CD4 memory used three and CD4 naive used three. Study-wide results and caveats: Lower generation probabilities were found for non-shared clonotypes than for those shared by all four donors.

This TCR was sampled from a woman in her 30s in good health. The specimen was naive CD8+ T cells sorted from blood. The rearrangement uses TRBV27 and TRBJ2-5; 9 nucleotides line up with TRBD1. This chain's CDR3 is CASSSRRTGGALQTQYF. The CDR3 DNA sequence: TGTGCCAGCAGTTCCCGGCGAACAGGGGGCGCGCTCCAGACCCAGTACTTC.